This T cell receptor beta chain was obtained from a study of somatic mutations in cytotoxic T cells in rheumatoid arthritis. The overall study: At nearly 100% purity, some V beta antibody-stained T-cell populations were flow-sorted, and these included V beta1+ cells that were sequenced for TCRB.

Study results and caveats: Within the rheumatoid arthritis patients, CD8+ clonality went up as age increased (Spearman r of about 0.52). The same was not true of the healthy controls. Over 20% of CD8+ cells belonged to the largest CD8+ clone in about an eighth of the 65 patients.

Measured with immunoSEQ multiplex PCR; TCRdb has only the in-frame clones, and not every one. The profile shows 9,500 to 15,000 clones, roughly 87% of them singletons. Note on this clone: Its matching antigen is unknown.

Germline V gene data show CDR1 as MGHRA and CDR2 as YSYEKL. This CDR3 is built from 17 residues. Trimming took 3 bases from V and 0 from J; bases not matched to a gene: 9. Specimen: CD8+ T cells sorted from blood. This rearrangement joins TRBV4-1 to TRBJ2-7; 9 positions agree with TRBD1. The clonotype comes from a woman aged 55 to 70 in good health. The CDR3 sequence: CASSHDPQDRGSYEQYF. CDR3 DNA sequence: TGCGCCAGCAGCCACGATCCCCAGGACAGGGGCTCCTACGAGCAGTACTTC.